This T cell receptor (beta chain) appears in the sequencing data of a study of molecular identifiers for immune sequencing clone quantification. In the study overall: Replicate experiments divided RNA from roughly 20,000 or 100,000 naive CD8 cells into five parts and sequenced four. Findings and limits, study-wide: Identical barcode-sharing TCR molecules could lead to underestimated sizes for highly expanded clones.

TCRdb called the PCR reads again in MiXCR, with one record for every CDR3 protein. The table lists about 98,000 distinct CDR3 sequences, under 40% of them singletons. The CDR3 runs to 14 residues. V was shortened by 6 bases and J by 6 bases, with 16 bases between the two germline ends. The germline V gene has CDR1 ENHRY and CDR2 SYGVKD. This clonotype appeared a few times. Its target is not known. Material for sequencing was naive CD8+ T cells from blood, with Jurkat cell RNA spiked in. Subset specified: FACS-sorted CD8+CD4-CCR7+CD45RA+ naive T cells. J is TRBJ2-3 and V is TRBV10-3; D is unclear. This TCR derives from a human donor in good health. Some libraries in this study had Jurkat cell RNA spiked in. CDR3 DNA: TGTGCCATCAGGGAGACACCTACCTCCGATACGCAGTATTTT. As protein: CAIRETPTSDTQYF.